The source of this TCR beta chain is a study of graft-versus-host responses after intestinal transplantation. Overall study: Transplants given to recipients were multivisceral, liver-intestinal, or isolated intestinal. All recipients got anti-thymocyte globulin induction, then tacrolimus and steroids for 3 to 4 years. General observations from the study: Early post-transplant falls in HvG clones accompanied the peak levels of circulating GvH clones. Analysis identified GvH clones in recipient marrow, with some appearing first in ileum or blood.

With regard to this clone: The target antigen is unknown.

V dropped 7 bases and J dropped 9 bases, with 14 bases sitting between them. From germline, CDR1 is SGHDT and CDR2 YYEEEE. The CDR3 covers 12 residues. Sequencing was performed with immunoSEQ multiplex PCR; in TCRdb, only in-frame clones are kept and a portion is missing. The sample records about 77,000 clones, about 92% being singletons. The sequence derives from a human patient who received an intestinal transplant, so some T cells may come from the graft donor. The material sequenced was PBMCs, taken 98 days after intestinal transplantation. V and J are TRBV5-6 and TRBJ2-4; D could derive from TRBD1 or TRBD2 (5 bases each). The CDR3, as DNA: TGTGCCAGCTGTGACGGGGCGTGCATTCAGTACTTC. Translating it yields CASCDGACIQYF.